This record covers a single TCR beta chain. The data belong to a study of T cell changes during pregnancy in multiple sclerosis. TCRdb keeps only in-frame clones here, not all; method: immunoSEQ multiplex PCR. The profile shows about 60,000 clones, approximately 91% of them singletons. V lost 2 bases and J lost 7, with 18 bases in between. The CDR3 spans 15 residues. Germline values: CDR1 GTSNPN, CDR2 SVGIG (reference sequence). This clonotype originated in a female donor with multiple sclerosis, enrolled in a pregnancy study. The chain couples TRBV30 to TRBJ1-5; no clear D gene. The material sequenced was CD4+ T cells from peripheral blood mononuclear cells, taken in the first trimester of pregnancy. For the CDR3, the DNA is TGTGCCTGGAGTCCCGGGTGGGTCGCGGGGCAGCCCCAGCATTTT. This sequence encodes CAWSPGWVAGQPQHF.